Listed below are T cell receptor beta chains from one sample, sequenced in a study of shared clonotypes between healthy human individuals. Sequencing used immunoSEQ multiplex PCR; TCRdb keeps in-frame clones, though not all of them. Of 450,000 to 650,000 clones listed, around 77% are singletons. The sample consisted of PBMCs. Receptors were obtained from a woman in her thirties or forties in good health. Some clones in this sample may be carry-over from other donors' samples. Both conserved end residues are part of each CDR3. D genes are given only for firm matches. Where a row states a size, it is once, few, many or the class of an expanded clone; other rows omit it.

CDR3 protein: CASSLSSSGSTGELFF
CDR3 DNA: TGTGCTAGCAGCTTATCCTCTAGCGGGAGCACCGGGGAGCTGTTTTTT
V gene: TRBV7-7
D gene: TRBD2
CDR3 length: 16
J gene: TRBJ2-2
clone size: -

CDR3 protein: CASSLRHGAYEQYF
CDR3 DNA: TGTGCCAGCAGCTTGAGACACGGAGCCTACGAGCAGTACTTC
V gene: TRBV5-5
D gene: -
CDR3 length: 14
J gene: TRBJ2-7
clone size: -

CDR3 protein: CASSWLGTDTQYF
CDR3 DNA: TGTGCCAGCAGTTGGCTCGGCACAGATACGCAGTATTTT
V gene: TRBV27
D gene: -
CDR3 length: 13
J gene: TRBJ2-3
clone size: -

CDR3 protein: CASSDINSYNEQFF
CDR3 DNA: TGTGCCAGCAGTGACATAAACTCCTACAATGAGCAGTTCTTC
V gene: TRBV2
D gene: -
CDR3 length: 14
J gene: TRBJ2-1
clone size: -

CDR3 protein: CASSLLSGVAGNTIYF
CDR3 DNA: TGTGCCAGCTCACTACTATCAGGGGTAGCAGGAAACACCATATATTTT
V gene: TRBV18
D gene: -
CDR3 length: 16
J gene: TRBJ1-3
clone size: -

CDR3 protein: CASSIFTNTGELFF
CDR3 DNA: TGTGCCAGTAGTATTTTTACGAACACCGGGGAGCTGTTTTTT
V gene: TRBV19
D gene: -
CDR3 length: 14
J gene: TRBJ2-2
clone size: -

CDR3 protein: CASSLGLASGTGELFF
CDR3 DNA: TGTGCCAGCAGCTTAGGGTTGGCTAGCGGGACCGGGGAGCTGTTTTTT
V gene: TRBV7-2
D gene: TRBD2
CDR3 length: 16
J gene: TRBJ2-2
clone size: -

CDR3 protein: CASSLIGDSGANVLTF
CDR3 DNA: TGTGCCAGCAGCTTAATCGGCGATTCTGGGGCCAACGTCCTGACTTTC
V gene: TRBV7-2
D gene: -
CDR3 length: 16
J gene: TRBJ2-6
clone size: once

CDR3 protein: CASNALQTGANVLTF
CDR3 DNA: TGTGCCAGCAACGCCCTACAGACTGGGGCCAACGTCCTGACTTTC
V gene: TRBV2
D gene: -
CDR3 length: 15
J gene: TRBJ2-6
clone size: -

CDR3 protein: CASSLGAGTGFTEAFF
CDR3 DNA: TGCGCCAGCAGCTTGGGAGCCGGGACAGGGTTCACTGAAGCTTTCTTT
V gene: TRBV5-1
D gene: TRBD1
CDR3 length: 16
J gene: TRBJ1-1
clone size: -

CDR3 protein: CASSPSSGRSYEQYF
CDR3 DNA: TGTGCCAGCAGTCCATCTAGCGGACGCTCCTACGAGCAGTACTTC
V gene: TRBV6-1
D gene: TRBD2
CDR3 length: 15
J gene: TRBJ2-7
clone size: few

CDR3 protein: CASSIGELAGPTYEQYF
CDR3 DNA: TGTGCCAGTAGTATCGGAGAACTAGCGGGACCGACCTACGAGCAGTACTTC
V gene: TRBV19
D gene: TRBD2
CDR3 length: 17
J gene: TRBJ2-7
clone size: -

CDR3 protein: CAIRDAGPPIRGYTF
CDR3 DNA: TGTGCCATCAGGGACGCCGGTCCGCCTATTCGGGGCTACACCTTC
V gene: TRBV10-3
D gene: -
CDR3 length: 15
J gene: TRBJ1-2
clone size: -

CDR3 protein: CASSVGQASYTF
CDR3 DNA: TGTGCCAGCAGCGTCGGACAGGCTAGCTACACCTTC
V gene: TRBV7-4
D gene: TRBD1
CDR3 length: 12
J gene: TRBJ1-2
clone size: once

CDR3 protein: CASSLWVTGNYGYTF
CDR3 DNA: TGTGCCAGCAGTTTATGGGTGACAGGAAACTATGGCTACACCTTC
V gene: TRBV28
D gene: -
CDR3 length: 15
J gene: TRBJ1-2
clone size: -

CDR3 protein: CASSDIAGVYEQYF
CDR3 DNA: TGTGCCAGCAGCGACATAGCGGGAGTGTACGAGCAGTACTTC
V gene: TRBV7-9
D gene: TRBD2
CDR3 length: 14
J gene: TRBJ2-7
clone size: few

CDR3 protein: CASSGPGGREAFF
CDR3 DNA: TGTGCCAGCAGTGGACCGGGAGGGAGGGAAGCTTTCTTT
V gene: TRBV28
D gene: -
CDR3 length: 13
J gene: TRBJ1-1
clone size: -

CDR3 protein: CASSQQRGAYEQYF
CDR3 DNA: TGTGCCAGCAGCCAGCAGAGGGGAGCCTACGAGCAGTACTTC
V gene: TRBV4-2
D gene: -
CDR3 length: 14
J gene: TRBJ2-7
clone size: -

CDR3 protein: CASSLVAGWVQTQYF
CDR3 DNA: TGTGCCAGCAGCTTGGTCGCGGGATGGGTGCAGACCCAGTACTTC
V gene: TRBV5-5
D gene: -
CDR3 length: 15
J gene: TRBJ2-5
clone size: once

CDR3 protein: CATSRETYMEQPQHF
CDR3 DNA: TGTGCCACCAGCAGAGAAACCTACATGGAACAGCCCCAGCATTTT
V gene: TRBV15
D gene: -
CDR3 length: 15
J gene: TRBJ1-5
clone size: -

CDR3 protein: CASSLSPGTGGEKLFF
CDR3 DNA: TGTGCCAGCAGCTTAAGCCCTGGGACAGGGGGGGAAAAACTGTTTTTT
V gene: TRBV7-2
D gene: TRBD1
CDR3 length: 16
J gene: TRBJ1-4
clone size: -

CDR3 protein: CASSLWGQGSGYTF
CDR3 DNA: TGCGCCAGCAGCTTGTGGGGACAGGGATCAGGCTACACCTTC
V gene: TRBV5-1
D gene: TRBD1
CDR3 length: 14
J gene: TRBJ1-2
clone size: few

CDR3 protein: CAAQEDGYTF
CDR3 DNA: TGTGCCGCCCAGGAGGATGGCTACACCTTC
V gene: TRBV28
D gene: -
CDR3 length: 10
J gene: TRBJ1-2
clone size: -

CDR3 protein: CASKGDPGYNQPQHF
CDR3 DNA: TGTGCCAGCAAAGGGGACCCAGGGTACAATCAGCCCCAGCATTTT
V gene: TRBV28
D gene: -
CDR3 length: 15
J gene: TRBJ1-5
clone size: -

CDR3 protein: CASSPPSGRGPGELFF
CDR3 DNA: TGTGCCAGCAGCCCCCCTAGCGGGAGGGGTCCCGGGGAGCTGTTTTTT
V gene: TRBV11-2
D gene: TRBD2
CDR3 length: 16
J gene: TRBJ2-2
clone size: -

CDR3 protein: CASSFTPTGSAGELFF
CDR3 DNA: TGTGCCAGCAGCTTCACACCAACAGGGTCGGCCGGGGAGCTGTTTTTT
V gene: TRBV7-8
D gene: -
CDR3 length: 16
J gene: TRBJ2-2
clone size: -

CDR3 protein: CASSSRMREIYNEKLFF
CDR3 DNA: TGTGCCAGCAGCTCCCGGATGAGGGAGATCTACAATGAAAAACTGTTTTTT
V gene: TRBV27
D gene: -
CDR3 length: 17
J gene: TRBJ1-4
clone size: once

CDR3 protein: CASSSRTSGIETQYF
CDR3 DNA: TGTGCCAGCAGCTCTCGGACTAGCGGTATAGAGACCCAGTACTTC
V gene: TRBV11-2
D gene: TRBD2
CDR3 length: 15
J gene: TRBJ2-5
clone size: -

CDR3 protein: CASAQRSRATGELFF
CDR3 DNA: TGTGCCAGCGCCCAACGTAGTCGCGCAACCGGGGAGCTGTTTTTT
V gene: TRBV2
D gene: -
CDR3 length: 15
J gene: TRBJ2-2
clone size: -

CDR3 protein: CASSSSRGNEQFF
CDR3 DNA: TGTGCCAGCAGCTCTAGTCGGGGAAATGAGCAGTTCTTC
V gene: TRBV7-2
D gene: -
CDR3 length: 13
J gene: TRBJ2-1
clone size: -

CDR3 protein: CASSRGTSGSSSYNEQFF
CDR3 DNA: TGTGCCAGCAGCCGTGGGACTAGCGGGTCATCCTCCTACAATGAGCAGTTCTTC
V gene: TRBV4-2
D gene: TRBD2
CDR3 length: 18
J gene: TRBJ2-1
clone size: -

CDR3 protein: CASSGQGTTEAFF
CDR3 DNA: TGTGCCAGCAGCGGACAGGGGACCACTGAAGCTTTCTTT
V gene: TRBV7-6
D gene: TRBD1
CDR3 length: 13
J gene: TRBJ1-1
clone size: once

CDR3 protein: CASSPTGGSSYEQYF
CDR3 DNA: TGTGCCAGCTCACCAACGGGAGGGAGCTCCTACGAGCAGTACTTC
V gene: TRBV18
D gene: TRBD2
CDR3 length: 15
J gene: TRBJ2-7
clone size: -

CDR3 protein: CASSLAPLRGLETQYF
CDR3 DNA: TGTGCCAGCAGCTTAGCCCCCCTAAGGGGGCTGGAGACCCAGTACTTC
V gene: TRBV7-8
D gene: TRBD1
CDR3 length: 16
J gene: TRBJ2-5
clone size: -

CDR3 protein: CASSLWGRNTEAFF
CDR3 DNA: TGTGCCAGCAGTTTGTGGGGGCGGAACACTGAAGCTTTCTTT
V gene: TRBV28
D gene: -
CDR3 length: 14
J gene: TRBJ1-1
clone size: -

CDR3 protein: CASSLSGSGETQYF
CDR3 DNA: TGTGCCAGTAGCCTTAGCGGGAGTGGAGAGACCCAGTACTTC
V gene: TRBV19
D gene: TRBD2
CDR3 length: 14
J gene: TRBJ2-5
clone size: -

CDR3 protein: CASSPRQGTYEQYF
CDR3 DNA: TGTGCCAGCAGCCCCAGACAGGGGACCTACGAGCAGTACTTC
V gene: TRBV14
D gene: TRBD1
CDR3 length: 14
J gene: TRBJ2-7
clone size: -

CDR3 protein: CASIDPTSYEQYF
CDR3 DNA: TGTGCCAGTATCGACCCGACCTCCTACGAGCAGTACTTC
V gene: TRBV19
D gene: -
CDR3 length: 13
J gene: TRBJ2-7
clone size: -

CDR3 protein: CASSQPGLAVSTDTQYF
CDR3 DNA: TGCGCCAGCAGCCAACCGGGACTAGCGGTTAGCACAGATACGCAGTATTTT
V gene: TRBV4-1
D gene: TRBD2
CDR3 length: 17
J gene: TRBJ2-3
clone size: -

CDR3 protein: CASSPPGLAGGAYEQYF
CDR3 DNA: TGTGCCAGCAGCCCCCCGGGACTAGCGGGAGGAGCCTACGAGCAGTACTTC
V gene: TRBV13
D gene: TRBD2
CDR3 length: 17
J gene: TRBJ2-7
clone size: -

CDR3 protein: CASSPRGQLNTEAFF
CDR3 DNA: TGCGCCAGCAGCCCACGCGGACAGCTAAACACTGAAGCTTTCTTT
V gene: TRBV5-1
D gene: -
CDR3 length: 15
J gene: TRBJ1-1
clone size: -

CDR3 protein: CATGRGEGPYEQYF
CDR3 DNA: TGTGCCACCGGCAGAGGTGAGGGGCCCTACGAGCAGTACTTC
V gene: TRBV15
D gene: -
CDR3 length: 14
J gene: TRBJ2-7
clone size: -

CDR3 protein: CASSLRTSGHNEQFF
CDR3 DNA: TGCGCCAGCAGCTTGCGGACTAGCGGCCACAATGAGCAGTTCTTC
V gene: TRBV5-1
D gene: TRBD2
CDR3 length: 15
J gene: TRBJ2-1
clone size: -